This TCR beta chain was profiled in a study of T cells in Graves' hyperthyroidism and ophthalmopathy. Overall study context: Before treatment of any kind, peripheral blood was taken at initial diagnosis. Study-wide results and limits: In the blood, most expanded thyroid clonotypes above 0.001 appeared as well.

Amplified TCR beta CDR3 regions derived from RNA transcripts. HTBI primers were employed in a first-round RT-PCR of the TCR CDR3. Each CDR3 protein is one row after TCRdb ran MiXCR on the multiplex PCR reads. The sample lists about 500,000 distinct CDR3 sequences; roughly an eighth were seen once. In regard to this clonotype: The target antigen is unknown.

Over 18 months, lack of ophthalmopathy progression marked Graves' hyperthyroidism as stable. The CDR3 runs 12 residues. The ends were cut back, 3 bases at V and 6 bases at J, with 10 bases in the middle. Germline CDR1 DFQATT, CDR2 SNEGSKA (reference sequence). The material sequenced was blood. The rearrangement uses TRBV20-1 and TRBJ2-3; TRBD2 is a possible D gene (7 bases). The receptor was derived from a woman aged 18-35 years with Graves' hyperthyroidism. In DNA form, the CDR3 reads TGCAGTGCTAGGGGGGGGGCGGATACGCAGTATTTT. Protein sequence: CSARGGADTQYF.